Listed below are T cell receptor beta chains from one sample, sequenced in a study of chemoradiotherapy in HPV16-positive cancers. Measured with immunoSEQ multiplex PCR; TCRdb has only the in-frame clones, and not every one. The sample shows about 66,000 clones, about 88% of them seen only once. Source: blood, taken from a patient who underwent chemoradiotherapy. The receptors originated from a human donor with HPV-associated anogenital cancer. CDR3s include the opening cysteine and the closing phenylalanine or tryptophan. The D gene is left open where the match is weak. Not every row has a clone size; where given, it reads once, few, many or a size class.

CDR3: CASSSLGQGNGYTF
DNA: TGTGCCAGCAGCTCGCTCGGACAGGGAAATGGCTACACCTTC
V: TRBV7-9
D: TRBD1
J: TRBJ1-2
size: few

CDR3: CASSLDRGEAFF
DNA: TGTGCCAGCAGCTTAGACCGGGGAGAAGCTTTCTTT
V: TRBV11-3
D: -
J: TRBJ1-1
size: -

CDR3: CAWGLAGGLDTQYF
DNA: TGTGCCTGGGGACTAGCGGGGGGGCTGGATACGCAGTATTTT
V: TRBV30
D: TRBD2
J: TRBJ2-3
size: -

CDR3: CAWNIPPLHF
DNA: TGTGCCTGGAATATTCCACCCCTCCACTTT
V: TRBV30
D: -
J: TRBJ1-6
size: -

CDR3: CASSYSKGGTEAFF
DNA: TGTGCCAGCAGTTACTCGAAAGGGGGAACTGAAGCTTTCTTT
V: TRBV6-5
D: -
J: TRBJ1-1
size: -

CDR3: CAWSVRVGKLFF
DNA: TGTGCCTGGAGTGTGAGGGTTGGAAAACTGTTTTTT
V: TRBV30
D: -
J: TRBJ1-4
size: -

CDR3: CASSDAGEQYF
DNA: TGTGCCAGCAGTGACGCCGGTGAGCAGTACTTC
V: TRBV25-1
D: -
J: TRBJ2-7
size: -

CDR3: CASTDRGRYEQYF
DNA: TGTGCCAGTACCGACAGGGGGCGATACGAGCAGTACTTC
V: TRBV27
D: TRBD1
J: TRBJ2-7
size: -

CDR3: CASRNRQDYTF
DNA: TGTGCCAGCAGGAATCGACAGGACTACACCTTC
V: TRBV6-5
D: -
J: TRBJ1-2
size: -

CDR3: CAWSVWDRGPFGGNTIYF
DNA: TGTGCCTGGAGTGTATGGGACAGGGGACCCTTTGGTGGAAACACCATATATTTT
V: TRBV30
D: TRBD1
J: TRBJ1-3
size: -

CDR3: CASSQAGPMSGNTIYF
DNA: TGTGCCAGCAGCCAAGCGGGACCGATGTCTGGAAACACCATATATTTT
V: TRBV14
D: -
J: TRBJ1-3
size: -

CDR3: CASRPRRVLAKNIQYF
DNA: TGTGCCAGCAGGCCGAGGAGGGTCTTAGCCAAAAACATTCAGTACTTC
V: TRBV21-1
D: -
J: TRBJ2-4
size: -

CDR3: CASSLGDGGPYLPGELFF
DNA: TGTGCCAGCAGCTTGGGGGATGGGGGGCCCTATTTGCCCGGGGAGCTGTTTTTT
V: TRBV11-2
D: -
J: TRBJ2-2
size: -

CDR3: CASSSAVSGNTIYF
DNA: TGTGCCAGCAGTTCAGCTGTCTCTGGAAACACCATATATTTT
V: TRBV27
D: -
J: TRBJ1-3
size: -

CDR3: CASSLIHFTGELFF
DNA: TGTGCCAGCAGTTTAATCCATTTCACCGGGGAGCTGTTTTTT
V: TRBV28
D: -
J: TRBJ2-2
size: -

CDR3: CASSLVKSGVEAFF
DNA: TGTGCCAGCAGTTTAGTTAAGTCGGGGGTTGAAGCTTTCTTT
V: TRBV27
D: -
J: TRBJ1-1
size: once

CDR3: CAWSPGTTFTDTQYF
DNA: TGTGCCTGGAGTCCAGGCACGACCTTCACAGATACGCAGTATTTT
V: TRBV30
D: -
J: TRBJ2-3
size: -

CDR3: CASSSESRFFTGELFF
DNA: TGTGCCAGCAGCTCCGAGTCACGTTTTTTCACCGGGGAGCTGTTTTTT
V: TRBV7-6
D: -
J: TRBJ2-2
size: -

CDR3: CASSYSTGMNTEAFF
DNA: TGTGCCAGCAGTTACTCGACAGGGATGAACACTGAAGCTTTCTTT
V: TRBV6-5
D: TRBD1
J: TRBJ1-1
size: -

CDR3: CASTRTEGASYEQYF
DNA: TGTGCCAGCACCCGGACAGAGGGAGCCTCCTACGAGCAGTACTTC
V: TRBV21-1
D: -
J: TRBJ2-7
size: -

CDR3: CASSPLRSGGGEQFF
DNA: TGTGCCAGCAGCCCTCTCCGGTCAGGGGGCGGTGAGCAGTTCTTC
V: TRBV7-9
D: TRBD1
J: TRBJ2-1
size: -

CDR3: CASSLVVGTNEKLFF
DNA: TGTGCCAGCAGCTTAGTTGTGGGGACTAATGAAAAACTGTTTTTT
V: TRBV7-2
D: -
J: TRBJ1-4
size: -

CDR3: CASSTNRGLQDEQYF
DNA: TGCGCCAGCAGCACAAACCGCGGATTACAGGACGAGCAGTACTTC
V: TRBV5-1
D: -
J: TRBJ2-7
size: few

CDR3: CASSSTPTAAYEQYF
DNA: TGTGCCAGCAGTTCGACGCCGACAGCAGCCTACGAGCAGTACTTC
V: TRBV27
D: -
J: TRBJ2-7
size: -

CDR3: CTSSQGSRWETQYF
DNA: TGCACCAGCAGCCAAGGTTCTAGGTGGGAGACCCAGTACTTC
V: TRBV1
D: -
J: TRBJ2-5
size: -

CDR3: CASSYLMNTEAFF
DNA: TGTGCCAGCAGCTATTTAATGAACACTGAAGCTTTCTTT
V: TRBV2
D: -
J: TRBJ1-1
size: once

CDR3: CASSLAPGTKSYEQYF
DNA: TGTGCCAGCAGCTTGGCACCGGGGACAAAGTCCTACGAGCAGTACTTC
V: TRBV7-2
D: -
J: TRBJ2-7
size: -